These T cell receptor beta chains were read from a single sample in a study of OX40 agonist ivuxolimab in advanced cancers. Repertoires were generated with immunoSEQ multiplex PCR, while TCRdb's copy carries only in-frame clones and drops some. The sample lists around 30,000 clones, approximately 86% occurring once. The source was CD4+ or CD8+ T cells sorted from blood, collected in a trial of the OX40 agonist ivuxolimab. These TCRs come from an adult with an advanced solid tumor such as melanoma, head and neck, liver or kidney cancer. Each CDR3 is given with its conserved first and last residue. The order of the fields is clone size, D gene, J gene, V gene, CDR3 DNA, CDR3 protein. D genes are given only for firm matches. Where a row states a size, it is once, few, many or the class of an expanded clone; other rows omit it.

- - TRBJ1-4 TRBV7-9 TGTGCCAGCAGCCCTCCTAAACAGGGCCCTAATGAAAAACTGTTTTTT CASSPPKQGPNEKLFF
- - TRBJ2-3 TRBV7-6 TGTGCCAGCAGCTTGATAACGGAGGCAACAGATACGCAGTATTTT CASSLITEATDTQYF
- TRBD2 TRBJ2-7 TRBV4-1 TGCGCCAGCAGCCTTGGCGGGGGGGCCTACGAGCAGTACTTC CASSLGGGAYEQYF
- - TRBJ2-5 TRBV6-5 TGTGCCAGCAGTTACGGTGGGGGGGCGCAAGAGACCCAGTACTTC CASSYGGGAQETQYF
- TRBD1 TRBJ2-1 TRBV29-1 TGCAGCGTTCAGCTGGGGACAGCTAATGAGCAGTTCTTC CSVQLGTANEQFF
- - TRBJ2-7 TRBV11-2 TGTGCCTCTCGGACTATCGGTTACGAGCAGTACTTC CASRTIGYEQYF
- - TRBJ2-3 TRBV16 TGTGCCAGTATGTGGCCTCGCACAGATACGCAGTATTTT CASMWPRTDTQYF
- - TRBJ1-1 TRBV14 TGTGCCAGCAGCCAAGATATAGTAGGGATGAACACTGAAGCTTTCTTT CASSQDIVGMNTEAFF
- - TRBJ2-7 TRBV6-6 TGTGCCAGCAGTTACGGGCAGGGGATATACGAGCAGTACTTC CASSYGQGIYEQYF
- - TRBJ1-2 TRBV19 TGTGCCAGTAGTACAGGGCCCATTGGCTACACCTTC CASSTGPIGYTF
- - TRBJ2-2 TRBV19 TGTGCCACCGAGACACGGCGGGACACCGGGGAGCTGTTTTTT CATETRRDTGELFF
- - TRBJ1-3 TRBV30 TGTGCCTGGAGTGGGGAGTGGACTGGAAACACCATATATTTT CAWSGEWTGNTIYF
- TRBD1 TRBJ2-5 TRBV7-9 TGTGCCAGCAGCTTAACGTCGGCAGGGGGCGCAGAGACCCAGTACTTC CASSLTSAGGAETQYF
- - TRBJ1-1 TRBV5-1 TGTGCCAGCAGCTTCCGGGGTGGTGAAGCTTTCTTT CASSFRGGEAFF
- TRBD2 TRBJ2-7 TRBV7-9 TGTGCCAGCAGCCCCGTGATAGCGGGGTTCTCCTACGAGCAGTACTTC CASSPVIAGFSYEQYF
- - TRBJ1-1 TRBV6-5 TGTGCCAGCAGTTACTACAGGGCGGGCACTGAAGCTTTCTTT CASSYYRAGTEAFF
- TRBD1 TRBJ2-1 TRBV27 TGTGCCAGCAGTTTATCTCTGACAGGGTTGAATGAGCAGTTCTTC CASSLSLTGLNEQFF
- - TRBJ2-7 TRBV11-2 TGTGCCAGCAGCTTAGGGCCCCGGGACTCGAACCCCACGTCAGGGCAGTACTTC CASSLGPRDSNPTSGQYF
- TRBD1 TRBJ1-2 TRBV4-3 TGCGCCAGCAGCCAGGACACCGGGACAGGGTATGGCTACACCTTC CASSQDTGTGYGYTF
- TRBD1 TRBJ2-5 TRBV7-9 TGTGCCAGCAGCTTGGCGGACAGGGGGCTTGGAGAGACCCAGTACTTC CASSLADRGLGETQYF
- - TRBJ2-1 TRBV15 TGTGCCACCAGCAAAGAGCGGGTATTAGGGAATGAGCAGTTCTTC CATSKERVLGNEQFF
- TRBD1 TRBJ2-1 TRBV7-2 TGTGCCAGCAGCTTCCCCACGACAGGGACCTACAATGAGCAGTTCTTC CASSFPTTGTYNEQFF
- TRBD2 TRBJ2-1 TRBV4-3 TGCGCCAGCAGCCCAGAGGATCTGGGACTAGGTGGCTATGAGCAGTTCTTC CASSPEDLGLGGYEQFF
- - TRBJ2-7 TRBV6-5 TGTGCCAGCAGTGCGTCAGGGTCCTACGAGCAGTACTTC CASSASGSYEQYF
- - TRBJ1-2 TRBV28 TGTGCCAGCAGGGCCCCGGATGGCTACACCTTC CASRAPDGYTF
- - TRBJ1-1 TRBV9 TGTGCCAGCAGCGTAGATCACCCCCTAATGAACACTGAAGCTTTCTTT CASSVDHPLMNTEAFF
- TRBD2 TRBJ2-5 TRBV18 TGTGCCAGCTCCCAGACTAGCGGGGGGCCCCAAGAGACCCAGTACTTC CASSQTSGGPQETQYF
- - TRBJ2-5 TRBV7-9 TGTGCCAGCAGCCCTAGCTTAGACGGAGGGGGTGAGACCCAGTACTTC CASSPSLDGGGETQYF
many - TRBJ1-1 TRBV4-1 TGCGCCAGCAGCCAAGATCCAGGGAACACTGAAGCTTTCTTT CASSQDPGNTEAFF
- - TRBJ2-2 TRBV10-2 TGCGCCGCACACGTCGAGATTCCCGGGGAGCTGTTTTTT CAAHVEIPGELFF
- TRBD2 TRBJ2-1 TRBV2 TGTGCCAGCAGTGAGACACGGACTAGCGGGGGCCCTCTTTCCTACAATGAGCAGTTCTTC CASSETRTSGGPLSYNEQFF
- - TRBJ2-4 TRBV11-2 TGTGCCAGCAGCTTAATAGGGTCGGTTGGTGACATTCAGTACTTC CASSLIGSVGDIQYF
- TRBD2 TRBJ2-1 TRBV19 TGTGCCAGTAGTAGCGGGGGAGACTACAATGAGCAGTTCTTC CASSSGGDYNEQFF
once TRBD1 TRBJ1-1 TRBV28 TGTGCCAGCGGCCCCGGGACAGGAACCCTTGCGGCTTTCTTT CASGPGTGTLAAFF
once - TRBJ2-7 TRBV19 TGTGCCAGTAGTATAGGTGACAGTTCCTACGAGCAGTACTTC CASSIGDSSYEQYF
- - TRBJ2-7 TRBV9 TGTGCCAGCAGCGTAGAATTAGGAGAGGCCGCCGAGCAGTACTTC CASSVELGEAAEQYF
- - TRBJ1-5 TRBV6-5 TGTGCCAGCAGCGAAGGGAGGAGCAATCAGCCCCAGCATTTT CASSEGRSNQPQHF
- TRBD1 TRBJ1-2 TRBV29-1 TGCAGCGTTCTATCTATGGACAGGGTCGAGGATGGCTACACCTTC CSVLSMDRVEDGYTF